These T cell receptor beta chains were read from a single sample in a study of OX40 agonist ivuxolimab in advanced cancers. Generated by immunoSEQ multiplex PCR, the TCRdb table keeps only in-frame clones and is missing some. The sample includes some 54,000 clones, 77% of them seen just once. Sequenced material: CD4+ or CD8+ T cells sorted from blood, taken in a trial of the OX40 agonist ivuxolimab. All receptors come from an adult with an advanced solid tumor such as melanoma, head and neck, liver or kidney cancer. CDR3s include the opening cysteine and the closing phenylalanine or tryptophan. The order of the fields is V gene, D gene, J gene, clone size, CDR3 DNA, CDR3 protein. A D gene is named only where the DNA matches it firmly. Expanded clones are given a class, and other clones once, few, many or no size at all.

>TRBV7-6|NA|TRBJ2-1|NA
TGTGCCAGCAGCTTAACCCCGGCCAGGGGTGAGCAGTTCTTC
CASSLTPARGEQFF
>TRBV5-1|TRBD2|TRBJ2-7|NA
TGCGCCAGCAGCCCCCGACTAGCGGGGGAGGACGAGCAGTACTTC
CASSPRLAGEDEQYF
>TRBV5-4|NA|TRBJ1-4|NA
TGTGCCAGCAGCTTGAAATCAAATGAAAAACTGTTTTTT
CASSLKSNEKLFF
>TRBV11-1|NA|TRBJ2-1|NA
TGTGCCAGCAGCTTAGAGGCGGGTACATCCTACAATGAGCAGTTCTTC
CASSLEAGTSYNEQFF
>TRBV7-2|NA|TRBJ2-1|once
TGTGCCAGCAGCTTAACTGCTAGTGGAGCACCGTTCTTC
CASSLTASGAPFF
>TRBV19|NA|TRBJ1-4|few
TGTGCCAGTAGTACTCAGAGGATGGGATCTAATGAAAAACTGTTTTTT
CASSTQRMGSNEKLFF
>TRBV5-1|TRBD2|TRBJ2-3|NA
TGCGCCAGCAGGGCTAGCGGGAGGTACCGCACAGATACGCAGTATTTT
CASRASGRYRTDTQYF
>TRBV28|NA|TRBJ1-1|NA
TGTGCCAGCACAGGGGATTGGACTGAAGCTTTCTTT
CASTGDWTEAFF
>TRBV28|TRBD2|TRBJ2-2|NA
TGTGCCAGCAGTGGACTAGCGGGAGGCGGCGGGGAGCTGTTTTTT
CASSGLAGGGGELFF
>TRBV28|NA|TRBJ1-1|many
TGTGCCAGCAGAATACCCGGGACTGGTATTGAAGCTTTCTTT
CASRIPGTGIEAFF
>TRBV11-2|TRBD1|TRBJ2-7|few
TGTGCCAGCAGCTCGCCGGGACAGTCCTCCTACGAGCAGTACTTC
CASSSPGQSSYEQYF
>TRBV7-3|TRBD2|TRBJ2-1|few
TGTGCCAGCAGCTTAGGGACTACCTCCTACAATGAGCAGTTCTTC
CASSLGTTSYNEQFF
>TRBV10-3|NA|TRBJ2-3|NA
TGTGCCATCAGTGAGTCGACGGGAGGCACAGATACGCAGTATTTT
CAISESTGGTDTQYF
>TRBV6-5|NA|TRBJ1-6|few
TGTGCCAGCAGAGCTCTACATTCACCCCTCCACTTT
CASRALHSPLHF
>TRBV4-1|NA|TRBJ2-1|few
TGCGCCAGCAGCCAAGATCCCAATGAGCAGTTCTTC
CASSQDPNEQFF
>TRBV19|NA|TRBJ2-3|NA
TGTGCCAGTAGTATAGTGGCCTCGCTAGGGGCAGATACGCAGTATTTT
CASSIVASLGADTQYF
>TRBV9|NA|TRBJ2-1|once
TGTGCCAGCAGCGCCACTAGCCGACCCTACAATGAGCAGTTCTTC
CASSATSRPYNEQFF
>TRBV6-6|NA|TRBJ1-5|NA
TGTGCCAGCAGTGACGTCGCCCAAAATCAGCCCCAGCATTTT
CASSDVAQNQPQHF
>TRBV5-8|TRBD1|TRBJ1-2|NA
TGTGCCAGCAGCCCCTTCCGGGACAGGGGATATGGCTACACCTTC
CASSPFRDRGYGYTF
>TRBV4-3|NA|TRBJ1-3|once
TGCGCCAGCAGCCCGATAATGGGTGGGGGCAGAGGAAACACCATATATTTT
CASSPIMGGGRGNTIYF
>TRBV11-2|NA|TRBJ1-1|NA
TGTGCCAGCAGGTTTACGACGAACACTGAAGCTTTCTTT
CASRFTTNTEAFF
>TRBV11-2|NA|TRBJ2-7|NA
TGTGCCAGCAGCTTAGGAGGTTATCCCTACGAGCAGTACTTC
CASSLGGYPYEQYF
>TRBV25-1|TRBD1|TRBJ2-5|NA
TGTGCCAGCAGGAAGGGACAGGGGTCCTCCGATCGGACCCAGTACTTC
CASRKGQGSSDRTQYF
>TRBV19|NA|TRBJ2-2|few
TGTGCCAGTAGAACGAACACCGGGGAGCTGTTTTTT
CASRTNTGELFF
>TRBV2|NA|TRBJ2-1|NA
TGTGCCAGCAGTGAAGTTCGTCGGGGGACCCGCTCCTACAATGAGCAGTTCTTC
CASSEVRRGTRSYNEQFF
>TRBV6-5|NA|TRBJ1-1|few
TGTGCCACCAACTTTCAGGGTAGCACTGAAGCTTTCTTT
CATNFQGSTEAFF
>TRBV27|NA|TRBJ2-7|NA
TGTGCCAGCAGCCCCCGGGCCAGGGGTCTCTACGAGCAGTACTTC
CASSPRARGLYEQYF
>TRBV11-2|TRBD1|TRBJ2-1|NA
TGTGCCAGCAGCTTGGGGCCCGGACAGGGGAGCAATGAGCAGTTCTTC
CASSLGPGQGSNEQFF
>TRBV2|TRBD1|TRBJ2-3|NA
TGTGCCAGCAGTACCGACAGGGGTAGCACGGGTACGCAGTATTTT
CASSTDRGSTGTQYF
>TRBV7-3|TRBD2|TRBJ2-1|NA
TGTGCCAGCAGCTCCGGGACTAGCTCCTACAATGAGCAGTTCTTC
CASSSGTSSYNEQFF
>TRBV7-9|NA|TRBJ2-1|NA
TGTGCCAGCAGCGGGCGGGGCCGCAACCCTTCCTACAATGAGCAGTTCTTC
CASSGRGRNPSYNEQFF
>TRBV4-2|NA|TRBJ1-4|once
TGTGCCAGCAGCACTAACAAGGGTTCAACTAATGAAAAACTGTTTTTT
CASSTNKGSTNEKLFF
>TRBV21-1|NA|TRBJ1-1|NA
TGTGCCAGCAGCAAAGTACTCGGTTCTTTAAACACTGAAGCTTTCTTT
CASSKVLGSLNTEAFF
>TRBV7-9|TRBD1|TRBJ2-3|NA
TGTGCCAGCAGCCTCGGGGACAGCATGGGCACAGATACGCAGTATTTT
CASSLGDSMGTDTQYF
>TRBV6-1|TRBD1|TRBJ1-4|few
TGTGCCACGACCGGGACAGGGGGCTCTAATGAAAAACTGTTTTTT
CATTGTGGSNEKLFF
>TRBV6-6|NA|TRBJ1-3|NA
TGTGCCAGCAGTGTCCACAGGCTCTCTGGAAACACCATATATTTT
CASSVHRLSGNTIYF
>TRBV7-2|NA|TRBJ2-2|NA
TGTGCCACCACCAAATCCGGGACACAGAACACCGGGGAGCTGTTTTTT
CATTKSGTQNTGELFF
>TRBV7-2|TRBD2|TRBJ2-5|NA
TGTGCCAGCAGCCTACTAGCGGGGATTGGGGAGACCCAGTACTTC
CASSLLAGIGETQYF
>TRBV7-9|NA|TRBJ1-6|few
TGTGCCAGCAGCTTATCGGGGATGAATTCACCCCTCCACTTT
CASSLSGMNSPLHF
>TRBV7-2|NA|TRBJ1-3|NA
TGTGCCAGCAGCTTAGGGGGGTCTGGAAACACCATATATTTT
CASSLGGSGNTIYF
>TRBV5-1|NA|TRBJ1-1|once
TGCGCCAGCAGCCTCCAGAAGAACGCTGAAGCTTTCTTT
CASSLQKNAEAFF
>TRBV18|TRBD2|TRBJ2-5|NA
TGTGCCAGCTCACCACCGGGACTAGCGGGATACAAGAGAACCCAGTACTTC
CASSPPGLAGYKRTQYF
>TRBV11-3|NA|TRBJ2-1|few
TGTGCCAGCAGCTTAGGCCAGGGGATAGGGGAGCAGTTCTTC
CASSLGQGIGEQFF
>TRBV2|NA|TRBJ1-5|NA
TGTGCCAGCAGTGATGGCAGGCGGGGAAGCAATCAGCCCCAGCATTTT
CASSDGRRGSNQPQHF
>TRBV4-1|NA|TRBJ1-2|few
TGCGCCAGCAGCCAAGAGGGAGGAAGATGGGGTGGCTACACCTTC
CASSQEGGRWGGYTF
>TRBV5-1|TRBD2|TRBJ2-1|NA
TGCGCCAGCAGCACGAGCGGGGGCCGATACAATGAGCAGTTCTTC
CASSTSGGRYNEQFF
>TRBV19|TRBD1|TRBJ1-1|NA
TGTGCCAGTAGTATACAGGACAGGGGCCCTGAAGCTTTCTTT
CASSIQDRGPEAFF
>TRBV6-6|TRBD2|TRBJ2-1|NA
TGTGCCAGCAGCCTTCCAGGACGGGGGAGGGATGAGCAGTTCTTC
CASSLPGRGRDEQFF
>TRBV5-1|NA|TRBJ1-2|NA
TGCGCCAGCAGCTTGGCCCCTGGGCAGGGGTTTGGCTACACCTTC
CASSLAPGQGFGYTF
>TRBV6-5|TRBD2|TRBJ2-5|NA
TGTGCCAGCAGTTATACTAGCGGGGGAGGTATGACCCAGTACTTC
CASSYTSGGGMTQYF
>TRBV18|NA|TRBJ1-3|few
TGTGCCAGCTCAAACCGGTCGGGAAACACCATATATTTT
CASSNRSGNTIYF